Below, one TCR beta chain is given with its context. Its specificity is not known. With a much larger clone just one base away, this may be a read error. These data belong to a study of blood T cells in healthy people across ages. The study, taken as a whole, reports: Roughly linearly, TCR beta diversity per million T cells fell as age increased. Among long-lived donors, naive CD4+ cells were more numerous and diversity higher than in aged donors.

PCR was performed a second time for about 7 to 11 cycles using a sample-barcoded 5' primer and a J-beta primer mix. There were at least 3 million CDR3-containing paired-end reads obtained from each sample. TCRdb itself ran the 5' RACE reads through MiXCR, one entry per CDR3 protein. This table has hundreds of thousands of distinct CDR3 sequences, about 32% appearing once. CDR1 and CDR2 from the germline V gene are MNHEY and SMNVEV (reference sequence). The V and J ends lost 2 bases and 11 bases respectively, with 21 bases between them. The CDR3 extends over 15 amino acids. Caucasian, healthy and from Russia, the donors were aged between 6 and 90.

The rearrangement uses TRBV27 and TRBJ2-5, with D possibly being TRBD2 (6 bases). The sample taken for sequencing was blood. This clonotype originated in a woman aged 80 or older in good health. The CDR3 loop reads CASSLGLREAAEQYF. DNA for the CDR3: TGTGCCAGCAGTTTAGGCCTTAGGGAGGCCGCGGAGCAGTACTTC.